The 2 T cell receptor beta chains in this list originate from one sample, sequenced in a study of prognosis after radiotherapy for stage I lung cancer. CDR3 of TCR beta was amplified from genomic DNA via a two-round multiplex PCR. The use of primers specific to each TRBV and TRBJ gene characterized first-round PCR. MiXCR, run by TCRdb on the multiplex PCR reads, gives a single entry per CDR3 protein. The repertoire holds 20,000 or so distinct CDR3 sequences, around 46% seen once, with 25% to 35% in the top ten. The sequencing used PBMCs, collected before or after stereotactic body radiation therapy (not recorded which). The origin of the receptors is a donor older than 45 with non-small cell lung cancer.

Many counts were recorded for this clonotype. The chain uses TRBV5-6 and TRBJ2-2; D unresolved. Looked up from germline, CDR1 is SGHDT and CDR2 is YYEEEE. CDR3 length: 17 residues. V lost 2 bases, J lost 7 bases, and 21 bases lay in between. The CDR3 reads CASSFPRSYASGGELFF. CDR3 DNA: TGTGCCAGCAGCTTTCCCAGGAGTTACGCGTCCGGCGGGGAGCTGTTTTTT.

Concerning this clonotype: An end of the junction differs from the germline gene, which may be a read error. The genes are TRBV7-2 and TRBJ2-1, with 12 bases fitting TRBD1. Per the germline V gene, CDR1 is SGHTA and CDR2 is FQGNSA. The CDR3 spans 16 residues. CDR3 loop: CASSLVGTGGYNDQFF. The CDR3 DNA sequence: TGTGCCAGCAGCCTGGTGGGGACAGGGGGCTACAATGATCAGTTCTTC.